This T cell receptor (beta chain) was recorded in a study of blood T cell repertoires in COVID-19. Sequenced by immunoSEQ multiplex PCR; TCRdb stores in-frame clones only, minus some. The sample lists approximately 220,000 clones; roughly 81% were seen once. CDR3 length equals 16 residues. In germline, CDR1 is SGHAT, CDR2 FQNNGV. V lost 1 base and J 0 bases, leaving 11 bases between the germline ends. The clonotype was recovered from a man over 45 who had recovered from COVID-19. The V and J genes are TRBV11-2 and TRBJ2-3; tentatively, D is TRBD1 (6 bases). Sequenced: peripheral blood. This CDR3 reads CASSLGRTASTDTQYF. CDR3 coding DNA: TGTGCCAGCAGCTTAGGACGGACAGCTAGCACAGATACGCAGTATTTT.